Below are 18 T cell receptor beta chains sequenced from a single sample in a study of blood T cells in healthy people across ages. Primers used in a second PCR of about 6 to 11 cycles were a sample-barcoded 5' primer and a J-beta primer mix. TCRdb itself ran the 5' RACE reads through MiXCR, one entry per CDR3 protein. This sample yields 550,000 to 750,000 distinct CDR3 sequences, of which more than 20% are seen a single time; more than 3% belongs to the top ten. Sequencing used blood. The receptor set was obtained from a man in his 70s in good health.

The CDR3 sequence: CASRGSLAGPYEQYF. CDR3 coding DNA: TGTGCCAGCAGGGGTAGTCTAGCGGGACCCTACGAGCAGTACTTC. The chain joins TRBV7-2 to TRBJ2-7; 9 bases line up with TRBD2. The CDR3 contains 15 residues. Germline assignment: CDR1 SGHTA and CDR2 FQGNSA. J was trimmed by 2 bases and V by 6 bases; bases with no gene match: 8.

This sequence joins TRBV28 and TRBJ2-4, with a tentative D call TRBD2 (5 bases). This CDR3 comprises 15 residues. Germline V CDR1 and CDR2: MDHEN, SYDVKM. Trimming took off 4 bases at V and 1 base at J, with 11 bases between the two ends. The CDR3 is CASSSSGKAKNIQYF. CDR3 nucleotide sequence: TGTGCCAGCAGTTCCTCGGGGAAGGCCAAAAACATTCAGTACTTC.

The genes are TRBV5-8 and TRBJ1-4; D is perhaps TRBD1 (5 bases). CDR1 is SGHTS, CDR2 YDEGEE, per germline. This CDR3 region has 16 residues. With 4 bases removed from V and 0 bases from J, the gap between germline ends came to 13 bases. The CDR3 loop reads CASSRDSVATNEKLFF. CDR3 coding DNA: TGTGCCAGCAGCAGAGACAGCGTTGCAACTAATGAAAAACTGTTTTTT. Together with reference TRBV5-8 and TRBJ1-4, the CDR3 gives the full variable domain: EAGVTQSPTHLIKTRGQQATLRCSPISGHTSVYWYQQALGLGLQFLLWYDEGEERNRGNFPPRFSGRQFPNYSSELNVNALELEDSALYLCASSRDSVATNEKLFFGSGTQLSVL.

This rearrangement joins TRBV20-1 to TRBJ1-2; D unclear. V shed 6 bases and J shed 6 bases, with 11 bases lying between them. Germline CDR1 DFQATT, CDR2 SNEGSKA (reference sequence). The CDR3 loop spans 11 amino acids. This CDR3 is CSAGTSDGYTF. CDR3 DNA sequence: TGCAGTGCCGGAACCTCCGATGGCTACACCTTC.

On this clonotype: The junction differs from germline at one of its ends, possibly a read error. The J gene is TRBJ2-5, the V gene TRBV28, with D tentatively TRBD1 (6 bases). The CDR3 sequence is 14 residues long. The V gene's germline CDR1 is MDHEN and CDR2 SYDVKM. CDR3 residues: CASSPGQPQETRYF. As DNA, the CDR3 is TGTGCCAGCAGTCCAGGACAGCCACAAGAGACCCGGTACTTC.

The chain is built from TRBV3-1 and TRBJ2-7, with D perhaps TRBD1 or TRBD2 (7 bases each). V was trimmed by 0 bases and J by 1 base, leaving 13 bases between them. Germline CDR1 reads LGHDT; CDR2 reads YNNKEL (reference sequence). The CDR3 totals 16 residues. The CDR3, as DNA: TGTGCCAGCAGCCAAGACGTCCAGGGGGGGTCCTACGAGCAGTACTTC. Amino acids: CASSQDVQGGSYEQYF.

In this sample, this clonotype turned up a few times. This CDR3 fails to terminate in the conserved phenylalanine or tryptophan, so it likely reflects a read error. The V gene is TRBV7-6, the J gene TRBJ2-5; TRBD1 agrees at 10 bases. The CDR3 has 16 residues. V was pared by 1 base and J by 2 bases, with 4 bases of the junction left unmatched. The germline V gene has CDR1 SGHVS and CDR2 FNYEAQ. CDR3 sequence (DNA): TGTGCCAGCAGCTTAGGGACAGGGGGTAGACAAGAGACCCAGTACCTC. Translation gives CASSLGTGGRQETQYL.

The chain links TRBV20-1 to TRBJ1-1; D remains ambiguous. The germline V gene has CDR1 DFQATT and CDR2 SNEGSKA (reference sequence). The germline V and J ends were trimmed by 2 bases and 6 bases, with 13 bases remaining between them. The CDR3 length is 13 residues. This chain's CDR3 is CSARSGGLAEAFF. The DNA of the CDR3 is TGCAGTGCTAGATCCGGAGGGCTCGCTGAAGCTTTCTTT.

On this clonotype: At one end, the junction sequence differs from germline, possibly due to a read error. DNA for the CDR3: TGCAGTGCGAGACCCACTATCTACAACGAGCAGTTCTTC. The encoded protein is CSARPTIYNEQFF. This chain joins TRBV20-1 and TRBJ2-1; D gene unclear. CDR3 size: 13 residues. Looked up from germline, CDR1 is DFQATT and CDR2 is SNEGSKA (reference sequence).

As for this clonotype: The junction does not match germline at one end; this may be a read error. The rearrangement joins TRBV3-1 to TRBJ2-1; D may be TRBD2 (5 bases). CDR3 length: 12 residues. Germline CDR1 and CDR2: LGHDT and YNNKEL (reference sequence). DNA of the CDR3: TGTGCCGGCAGCCAAGTTGGACTTGAGCAGTTCTTC. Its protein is CAGSQVGLEQFF.

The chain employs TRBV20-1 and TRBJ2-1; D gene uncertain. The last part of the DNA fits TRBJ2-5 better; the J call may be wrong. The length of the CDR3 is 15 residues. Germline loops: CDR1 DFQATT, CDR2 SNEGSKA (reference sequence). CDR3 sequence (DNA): TGCAGTGCTAGAGATTCCCTAAGTAATCTAGAGACCCAGTACTTC. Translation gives CSARDSLSNLETQYF.

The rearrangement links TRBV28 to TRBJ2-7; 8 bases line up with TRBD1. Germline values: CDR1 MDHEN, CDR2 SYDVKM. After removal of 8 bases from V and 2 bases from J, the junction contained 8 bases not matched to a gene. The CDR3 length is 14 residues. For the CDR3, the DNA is TGTGCCAGCTTTCCGGGACAGGAGGCCTACGAGCAGTACTTC. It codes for CASFPGQEAYEQYF.

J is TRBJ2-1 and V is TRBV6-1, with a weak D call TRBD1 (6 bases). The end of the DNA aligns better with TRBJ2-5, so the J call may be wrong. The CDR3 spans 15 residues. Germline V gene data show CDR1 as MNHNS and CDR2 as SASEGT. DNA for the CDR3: TGTGCCAGCAGGCAACAGGGATACGAGGGTGAGACCCAGTACTTC. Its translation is CASRQQGYEGETQYF.

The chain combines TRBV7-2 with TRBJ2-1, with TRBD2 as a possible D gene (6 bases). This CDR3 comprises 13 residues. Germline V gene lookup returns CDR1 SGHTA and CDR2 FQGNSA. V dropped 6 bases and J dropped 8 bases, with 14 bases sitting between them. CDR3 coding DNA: TGTGCCAGCAGTCCCGGGACTTTCCATGAGCAGTTCTTC. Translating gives CASSPGTFHEQFF.

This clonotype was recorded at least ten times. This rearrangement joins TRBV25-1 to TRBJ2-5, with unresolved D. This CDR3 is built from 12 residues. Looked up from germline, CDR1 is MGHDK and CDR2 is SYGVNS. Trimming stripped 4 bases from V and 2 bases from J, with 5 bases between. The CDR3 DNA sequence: TGTGCCAGCAGTGGATCTCAAGAGACCCAGTACTTC. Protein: CASSGSQETQYF.

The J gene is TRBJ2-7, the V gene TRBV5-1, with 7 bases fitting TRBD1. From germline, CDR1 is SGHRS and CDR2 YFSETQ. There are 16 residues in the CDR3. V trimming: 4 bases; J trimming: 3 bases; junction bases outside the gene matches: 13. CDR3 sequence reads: CASSPLGQEASYEQYF. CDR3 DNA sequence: TGCGCCAGCAGCCCCCTTGGACAGGAGGCTAGCTACGAGCAGTACTTC.

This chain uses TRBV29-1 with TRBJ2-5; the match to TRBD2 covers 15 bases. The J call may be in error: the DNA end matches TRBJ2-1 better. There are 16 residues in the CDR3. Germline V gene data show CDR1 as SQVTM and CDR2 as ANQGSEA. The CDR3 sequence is CSAPGLAGGGYNEQFF. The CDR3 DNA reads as TGCAGCGCTCCGGGACTAGCGGGAGGAGGGTACAATGAGCAGTTCTTC.

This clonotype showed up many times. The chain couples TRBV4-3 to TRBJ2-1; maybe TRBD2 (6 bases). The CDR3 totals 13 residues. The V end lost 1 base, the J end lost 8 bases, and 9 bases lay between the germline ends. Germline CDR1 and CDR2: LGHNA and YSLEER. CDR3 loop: CASSQGREDEQFF. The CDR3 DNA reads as TGCGCCAGCAGCCAAGGGAGGGAAGATGAGCAGTTCTTC.